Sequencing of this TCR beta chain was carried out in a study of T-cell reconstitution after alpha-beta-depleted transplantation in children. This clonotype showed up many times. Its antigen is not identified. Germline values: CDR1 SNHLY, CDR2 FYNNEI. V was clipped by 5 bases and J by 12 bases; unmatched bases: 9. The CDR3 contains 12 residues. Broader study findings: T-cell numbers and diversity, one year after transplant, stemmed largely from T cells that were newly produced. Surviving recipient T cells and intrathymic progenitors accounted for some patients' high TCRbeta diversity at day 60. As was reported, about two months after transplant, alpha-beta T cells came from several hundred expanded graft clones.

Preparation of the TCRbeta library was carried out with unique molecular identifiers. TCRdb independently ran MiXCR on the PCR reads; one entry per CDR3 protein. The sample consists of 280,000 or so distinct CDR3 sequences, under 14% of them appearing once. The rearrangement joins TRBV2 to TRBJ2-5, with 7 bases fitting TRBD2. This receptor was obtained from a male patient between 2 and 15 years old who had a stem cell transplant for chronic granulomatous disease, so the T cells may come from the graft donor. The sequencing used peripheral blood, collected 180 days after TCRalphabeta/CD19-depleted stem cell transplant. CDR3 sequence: CASSSAGNVEYF. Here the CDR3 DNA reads TGTGCCAGCAGTTCAGCGGGAAATGTTGAGTACTTC. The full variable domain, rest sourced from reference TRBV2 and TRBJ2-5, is EPEVTQTPSHQVTQMGQEVILRCVPISNHLYFYWYRQILGQKVEFLVSFYNNEISEKSEIFDDQFSVERPDGSNFTLKIRSTKLEDSAMYFCASSSAGNVEYFGPGTRLLVL.